Presented here are 19 T cell receptor beta chains from one specimen sequenced in a study of cytomegalovirus exposure and HLA in healthy donors. Produced via immunoSEQ multiplex PCR; TCRdb's table is partial and in-frame only. The repertoire consists of about 280,000 clones, with around 87% occurring once and the leading ten covering roughly 1%. Input material: PBMCs. All receptors come from a woman under 30 in good health and CMV-seronegative.

This chain links TRBV2 with TRBJ2-1; a weak D match, TRBD2 (5 bases). This CDR3 has 13 residues. V lost 6 bases, J lost 15 bases, and 21 bases lay in between. In germline, CDR1 is SNHLY, CDR2 FYNNEI. As DNA, the CDR3 is TGTGCCAGCAGCCTAAAACGCGGGCCCCCCCCGTTCTTC. Protein product: CASSLKRGPPPFF.

The chain employs TRBV7-2 and TRBJ2-7; D might be TRBD2 (6 bases). The germline gives CDR1 SGHTA, CDR2 FQGNSA. With 1 base removed from V and 3 bases from J, the gap between germline ends came to 19 bases. CDR3 size: 17 residues. CDR3 loop: CASSLEWVGSAHYEQYF. The CDR3 coding sequence is TGTGCCAGCAGCTTAGAATGGGTCGGGAGTGCCCACTACGAGCAGTACTTC.

The chain has TRBV5-1 and TRBJ2-7, with TRBD2 identical over 10 bases. Germline CDR1 and CDR2: SGHRS and YFSETQ. This CDR3 region has 13 residues. V was pared by 4 bases and J by 4 bases, with 2 bases of the junction left unmatched. The CDR3 reads CASSLSGRYEQYF. CDR3 nucleotide sequence: TGCGCCAGCAGCCTTAGCGGGAGGTACGAGCAGTACTTC.

The chain uses TRBV5-3 and TRBJ2-7; 8 nucleotides line up with TRBD2. TRBV5-3 is flagged as an ORF with uncertain function. V lost 5 bases, J lost 2 bases, and 9 bases stayed unmatched. The CDR3 runs to 15 residues. CDR3 coding DNA: TGTGCCAGAAGAGCTAAGCGGGAGTACACCTACGAGCAGTACTTC. Its protein is CARRAKREYTYEQYF.

This chain joins TRBV5-1 and TRBJ2-5; D is possibly TRBD2 (5 bases). CDR1 and CDR2 (germline): SGHRS, YFSETQ. V lost 4 bases to trimming and J lost 1 base, with 14 bases between them. The CDR3 length is 15 residues. CDR3 sequence reads: CASSPLLGLQETQYF. The CDR3 DNA sequence: TGCGCCAGCAGCCCGTTGCTCGGACTCCAAGAGACCCAGTACTTC.

The DNA for the CDR3 is TGTGCCAGTAGTAACACTCCGGGAGATTACAATGAGCAGTTCTTC. It yields the protein CASSNTPGDYNEQFF. The J gene is TRBJ2-1, the V gene TRBV19; D is perhaps TRBD2 (6 bases). V was pared by 4 bases and J by 4 bases, with 14 bases between. Germline CDR1 and CDR2: LNHDA and SQIVND (reference sequence). CDR3 length: 15 amino acids.

V usage is TRBV20-1 and J usage is TRBJ2-5, with D possibly matching TRBD1 (5 bases). CDR3 length: 11 amino acids. Germline V gives CDR1 DFQATT, CDR2 SNEGSKA (reference sequence). The V end was cut by 8 bases, the J end by 5 bases, with 12 bases between. The CDR3 region is CSTRRVETQYF. The CDR3 DNA follows: TGCAGTACCCGCAGGGTGGAGACCCAGTACTTC.

This clone was observed a handful of times. J is TRBJ2-7 and V is TRBV28, with D maybe TRBD2 (6 bases). Germline V gene lookup returns CDR1 MDHEN and CDR2 SYDVKM. This CDR3 has 11 amino acids. V shed 1 base and J shed 10 bases, with 8 bases lying between them. Here the CDR3 reads CASSLLGGQYF. The CDR3 DNA sequence: TGTGCCAGCAGTTTATTGGGGGGTCAGTACTTC.

The V and J genes are TRBV19 and TRBJ2-3; TRBD1 agrees at 7 bases. The CDR3 contains 14 residues. Trimming removed 4 bases from V and 1 base from J; junction bases left unmatched: 2. Germline V gene data show CDR1 as LNHDA and CDR2 as SQIVND (reference sequence). CDR3 loop: CASSSQGGTDTQYF. CDR3 in DNA: TGTGCCAGTAGTAGCCAGGGGGGCACAGATACGCAGTATTTT. The full variable domain, completed using reference TRBV19 and TRBJ2-3, is DGGITQSPKYLFRKEGQNVTLSCEQNLNHDAMYWYRQDPGQGLRLIYYSQIVNDFQKGDIAEGYSVSREKKESFPLTVTSAQKNPTAFYLCASSSQGGTDTQYFGPGTRLTVL.

DNA for the CDR3: TGTGCCAGCAGCGTCTTGGACTGGACCTACAATGAGCAGTTCTTC. Amino acid sequence: CASSVLDWTYNEQFF. The J gene is TRBJ2-1, the V gene TRBV9; perhaps TRBD2 as D (5 bases). Germline lookup yields CDR1 SGDLS and CDR2 YYNGEE. This CDR3 has 15 amino acids. V was trimmed by 2 bases and J by 2 bases, leaving 11 bases between them.

V usage is TRBV11-2 and J usage is TRBJ2-3; D might be TRBD2 (6 bases). Germline CDR1 SGHAT, CDR2 FQNNGV. This CDR3 is 16 amino acids long. V lost 5 bases to trimming and J lost 4 bases, with 19 bases between them. DNA of the CDR3: TGTGCCAGCAGCCGAACTGGGGGGACGACAGCAGATACGCAGTATTTT. This codes for CASSRTGGTTADTQYF.

On this clone: Within the sample, other DNA sequences also encode this same CDR3. The chain links TRBV27 to TRBJ1-2; possible D gene TRBD1, 6 bases. Trimming shortened V by 3 bases and J by 8 bases, and 13 bases separated the two germline ends. Germline lookup yields CDR1 MNHEY and CDR2 SMNVEV (reference sequence). The CDR3 spans 13 residues. CDR3 nucleotide sequence: TGTGCCAGCAGTTTCAGGGGTTCCAGCGGCTACACCTTC. It yields the protein CASSFRGSSGYTF.

The chain links TRBV7-3 to TRBJ2-2; D is undetermined. There are 15 residues in the CDR3. CDR1 is SGHTA, CDR2 FQGTGA, per germline. V was shortened by 1 base and J by 4 bases, with 10 bases between the two germline ends. The chain's CDR3 is CASSLKAARTGELFF. The CDR3 DNA sequence: TGTGCCAGCAGCTTAAAGGCGGCGCGCACCGGGGAGCTGTTTTTT.

The genes are TRBV7-2 and TRBJ2-5, with 8 bases that match TRBD1. CDR1 and CDR2 (germline): SGHTA, FQGNSA. Trimming took 1 base from V and 5 from J; bases not matched to a gene: 6. CDR3 size: 15 residues. CDR3 loop: CASSLVQGAPETQYF. The CDR3 coding sequence is TGTGCCAGCAGCTTAGTCCAGGGGGCCCCGGAGACCCAGTACTTC.

The chain joins TRBV4-3 to TRBJ1-1; D possibly corresponds to TRBD1 (5 bases). V gave up 0 bases and J gave up 10 bases, with 9 bases separating them. CDR1 is LGHNA, CDR2 YSLEER, per germline. This CDR3 has 12 residues. The CDR3 DNA follows: TGCGCCAGCAGCCAAGATGGGAGGGGAGCTTTCTTT. Its protein is CASSQDGRGAFF.

This rearrangement joins TRBV14 to TRBJ1-2; the D gene is possibly TRBD1 (5 bases). CDR3 length: 16 residues. Trimming left V 0 bases short and J 4 bases short, with 15 bases between. CDR1 and CDR2 from the germline V gene are SGHDN and FVKESK. The CDR3 loop is CASSQEGKGLSYGYTF. CDR3 sequence (DNA): TGTGCCAGCAGCCAAGAAGGGAAGGGGCTGAGCTATGGCTACACCTTC.

V gene TRBV28 combines with J gene TRBJ2-2; D gene unclear. The CDR3 runs to 13 residues. V lost 2 bases, J lost 4 bases, and 5 bases lay in between. The germline gives CDR1 MDHEN, CDR2 SYDVKM. The CDR3 bases are TGTGCCAGCAGTTTAACAAGCACCGGGGAGCTGTTTTTT. It translates to CASSLTSTGELFF.

V usage is TRBV27 and J usage is TRBJ2-2; 8 bases fit TRBD2. The CDR3 covers 15 residues. Germline CDR1 is MNHEY and CDR2 is SMNVEV (reference sequence). The V and J ends lost 8 bases and 4 bases, in that order; junction bases with no gene match: 9. CDR3 DNA sequence: TGTGCCAGCGCTTTACGGGAGGGTCGCACCGGGGAGCTGTTTTTT. Translating gives CASALREGRTGELFF.

The rearrangement uses TRBV4-1 and TRBJ2-3, with D unclear. V was clipped by 0 bases and J by 6 bases, with 7 bases between them. Looked up from germline, CDR1 is MGHRA and CDR2 is YSYEKL. The CDR3 extends over 13 amino acids. The CDR3 sequence is CASSQESSDTQYF. The CDR3 DNA is TGCGCCAGCAGCCAAGAATCCTCCGATACGCAGTATTTT.